This is a list of T cell receptor beta chains from one sample in a study of T-cell memory formation after mild COVID-19. Via MiXCR, TCRdb re-called the 5' RACE reads, giving one row per CDR3 protein. The sample lists about 340,000 distinct CDR3 sequences, under 25% occurring once. The sequencing sample was made of PBMCs or a T cell subset sorted from them (not recorded which). These receptors came from a man between 18 and 35 years old who had mild COVID-19 (a few samples of this study predate the infection). Cell type and time point are not known. CDR3s include the opening cysteine and the closing phenylalanine or tryptophan. The order of the fields is V gene, J gene, clone size, CDR3 length, D gene, CDR3 DNA, CDR3 protein. A D gene is named only where the DNA matches it firmly. Clone size is not always given. Where it is, it says once, few, many or a class for expanded clones.

V gene: TRBV7-3; J gene: TRBJ2-3; clone size: few; CDR3 length: 14; D gene: TRBD2; CDR3 DNA: TGTGCCAGCAGCGCTAGCGGGCCTGAAAATACGCAGTATTTT; CDR3 protein: CASSASGPENTQYF
V gene: TRBV24-1; J gene: TRBJ2-1; clone size: many; CDR3 length: 13; D gene: TRBD2; CDR3 DNA: TGTGCCACCAGTAGCGGGGGGGCAGGTGAGCAGTTCTTC; CDR3 protein: CATSSGGAGEQFF
V gene: TRBV29-1; J gene: TRBJ1-2; clone size: -; CDR3 length: 12; D gene: -; CDR3 DNA: TGCAGCGTTCCCGAGGGTACAGGTGGCTACACCTTC; CDR3 protein: CSVPEGTGGYTF
V gene: TRBV15; J gene: TRBJ1-5; clone size: few; CDR3 length: 15; D gene: TRBD1; CDR3 DNA: TGTGCCACCAGCAGGTCCCGGGACAGGGGTCAGCCCCAGCATTTT; CDR3 protein: CATSRSRDRGQPQHF
V gene: TRBV24-1; J gene: TRBJ2-5; clone size: -; CDR3 length: 14; D gene: -; CDR3 DNA: TGTGCCACCAGTGAATCCAGGGTGGGAGAGACCCAGTACTTC; CDR3 protein: CATSESRVGETQYF
V gene: TRBV12-3/TRBV12-4; J gene: TRBJ1-1; clone size: few; CDR3 length: 14; D gene: -; CDR3 DNA: TGTGCCAGCAGTTTTGGGCAGGGAGGACTGCGAGCTTTCTTT; CDR3 protein: CASSFGQGGLRAFF
V gene: TRBV7-9; J gene: TRBJ1-6; clone size: few; CDR3 length: 15; D gene: -; CDR3 DNA: TGTGCCAGCAGCGGTACCGGGACCCGACGGTCACCCCTCCACTTT; CDR3 protein: CASSGTGTRRSPLHF
V gene: TRBV20-1; J gene: TRBJ2-1; clone size: -; CDR3 length: 14; D gene: -; CDR3 DNA: TGCAGTGCAAGACGGGGCCCCGCTACAAATGAGCAGTTCTTC; CDR3 protein: CSARRGPATNEQFF
V gene: TRBV3-1; J gene: TRBJ2-3; clone size: -; CDR3 length: 15; D gene: -; CDR3 DNA: TGTGCCAGCAGCCCTACGGGCCTCCGGACAGATACGCAGTATTTT; CDR3 protein: CASSPTGLRTDTQYF
V gene: TRBV16; J gene: TRBJ1-5; clone size: -; CDR3 length: 14; D gene: -; CDR3 DNA: TGTGCCAGCAGCCAACGGACGGGGGTTCAGCCCCAGCATTTT; CDR3 protein: CASSQRTGVQPQHF
V gene: TRBV7-9; J gene: TRBJ2-3; clone size: many; CDR3 length: 13; D gene: -; CDR3 DNA: TGTGCCAGCAGCTTAGTGGGGGGCGATACGCAGTATTTT; CDR3 protein: CASSLVGGDTQYF
V gene: TRBV27; J gene: TRBJ1-6; clone size: -; CDR3 length: 15; D gene: -; CDR3 DNA: TGTGCCAGCAGTTTATGGAACACCCGGGATTCACCCCTCCACTTT; CDR3 protein: CASSLWNTRDSPLHF
V gene: TRBV7-8; J gene: TRBJ1-5; clone size: -; CDR3 length: 12; D gene: -; CDR3 DNA: TGTGCCAGCAGCTCACCCGATCAGCCCCAGCATTTT; CDR3 protein: CASSSPDQPQHF
V gene: TRBV20-1; J gene: TRBJ2-5; clone size: -; CDR3 length: 14; D gene: TRBD2; CDR3 DNA: TGCAGTGCTAGAGATCCTAGCGGGGGCGAGACCCAGTACTTC; CDR3 protein: CSARDPSGGETQYF
V gene: TRBV7-2; J gene: TRBJ2-2; clone size: -; CDR3 length: 15; D gene: -; CDR3 DNA: TGTGCCAGCAGCTTAGCACAGGGTATCACCGGGGAGCTGTTTTTT; CDR3 protein: CASSLAQGITGELFF
V gene: TRBV11-2; J gene: TRBJ1-6; clone size: -; CDR3 length: 12; D gene: -; CDR3 DNA: TGTGCCAGCAGCTTTGGTCAGTCACCCCTCCACTTT; CDR3 protein: CASSFGQSPLHF
V gene: TRBV9; J gene: TRBJ2-3; clone size: -; CDR3 length: 17; D gene: TRBD2; CDR3 DNA: TGTGCCAGCAGCGTAGGGGCTAGCGGGGGGGGCGCAGATACGCAGTATTTT; CDR3 protein: CASSVGASGGGADTQYF
V gene: TRBV6-5; J gene: TRBJ1-2; clone size: few; CDR3 length: 14; D gene: TRBD1; CDR3 DNA: TGTGCCAGTAGTCGGACAGGGGGCGACTATGGCTACACCTTC; CDR3 protein: CASSRTGGDYGYTF
V gene: TRBV12-3/TRBV12-4; J gene: TRBJ1-4; clone size: -; CDR3 length: 14; D gene: -; CDR3 DNA: TGTGCCAGCAGCCCGAGTGTGAGTGTCGAAAAACTGTTTTTT; CDR3 protein: CASSPSVSVEKLFF
V gene: TRBV28; J gene: TRBJ2-3; clone size: few; CDR3 length: 14; D gene: -; CDR3 DNA: TGTGCCAGCAGCCTACGACTACCCACAGATACGCAGTATTTT; CDR3 protein: CASSLRLPTDTQYF
V gene: TRBV6-2/TRBV6-3; J gene: TRBJ2-6; clone size: -; CDR3 length: 16; D gene: TRBD1; CDR3 DNA: TGTGCCAGCAGTTACACCAGGGGGCCTGGGGCCAACGTCCTGACTTTC; CDR3 protein: CASSYTRGPGANVLTF
V gene: TRBV7-2; J gene: TRBJ2-7; clone size: many; CDR3 length: 16; D gene: -; CDR3 DNA: TGTGCCAGCAGCTCATTTCCCCGGGGTAGCTCCTACGAGCAGTACTTC; CDR3 protein: CASSSFPRGSSYEQYF
V gene: TRBV18; J gene: TRBJ2-5; clone size: -; CDR3 length: 12; D gene: -; CDR3 DNA: TGTGCCAGCTCACCACCTAATGGGGCCCAGTACTTC; CDR3 protein: CASSPPNGAQYF
V gene: TRBV19; J gene: TRBJ1-2; clone size: -; CDR3 length: 14; D gene: TRBD1; CDR3 DNA: TGTGCCAGTAGTGTGGGACAGGTCCTCACCCGCTACACCTTC; CDR3 protein: CASSVGQVLTRYTF
V gene: TRBV6-1; J gene: TRBJ2-1; clone size: few; CDR3 length: 14; D gene: -; CDR3 DNA: TGTGCCAGCAGTGAAAAAGGAGGACGGGATGAGCAGTTCTTC; CDR3 protein: CASSEKGGRDEQFF
V gene: TRBV27; J gene: TRBJ1-2; clone size: -; CDR3 length: 13; D gene: -; CDR3 DNA: TGTGCCAGCAGTTTCCTTCCCCTCCGGGGCTACACCTTC; CDR3 protein: CASSFLPLRGYTF
V gene: TRBV7-2; J gene: TRBJ1-2; clone size: few; CDR3 length: 14; D gene: TRBD1; CDR3 DNA: TGTGCCAGCAGCTTAGGAGGACAGGGGAGAGGCTACACCTTC; CDR3 protein: CASSLGGQGRGYTF
V gene: TRBV6-1; J gene: TRBJ2-2; clone size: -; CDR3 length: 13; D gene: -; CDR3 DNA: TGTGCCAGCAGCCCACGGGATGCGGGGGAGCTGTTTTTT; CDR3 protein: CASSPRDAGELFF
V gene: TRBV6-6; J gene: TRBJ1-2; clone size: -; CDR3 length: 12; D gene: -; CDR3 DNA: TGTGCCAGCAGTTACTGGGAGGATGGCTACACCTTC; CDR3 protein: CASSYWEDGYTF
V gene: TRBV7-6; J gene: TRBJ2-7; clone size: -; CDR3 length: 16; D gene: -; CDR3 DNA: TGTGCCAGCAGCTTAGCGCAAACAGGGACCCACTACGAGCAGTACTTC; CDR3 protein: CASSLAQTGTHYEQYF
V gene: TRBV19; J gene: TRBJ2-3; clone size: -; CDR3 length: 15; D gene: -; CDR3 DNA: TGTGCCAGTAGTATGGTGGCGGGCTACACAGATACGCAGTATTTT; CDR3 protein: CASSMVAGYTDTQYF
V gene: TRBV6-2/TRBV6-3; J gene: TRBJ2-3; clone size: -; CDR3 length: 13; D gene: -; CDR3 DNA: TGTGCCAGCCGACAGCCTAGCACAGATACGCAGTATTTT; CDR3 protein: CASRQPSTDTQYF
V gene: TRBV6-1; J gene: TRBJ1-5; clone size: few; CDR3 length: 16; D gene: TRBD1; CDR3 DNA: TGTGCCAGCAGAGCTAACAGGGGGCTCGGGGGTCAGCCCCAGCATTTT; CDR3 protein: CASRANRGLGGQPQHF
V gene: TRBV12-3/TRBV12-4; J gene: TRBJ1-1; clone size: -; CDR3 length: 11; D gene: -; CDR3 DNA: TGTGCCAGCAGTGGACATACTGAAGCTTTCTTT; CDR3 protein: CASSGHTEAFF
V gene: TRBV6-2/TRBV6-3; J gene: TRBJ2-1; clone size: few; CDR3 length: 13; D gene: -; CDR3 DNA: TGTGCCAGCAGCCCCGACAGCATTGGAGAGCAGTTCTTC; CDR3 protein: CASSPDSIGEQFF
V gene: TRBV7-2; J gene: TRBJ2-4; clone size: few; CDR3 length: 15; D gene: -; CDR3 DNA: TGTGCCAGCAGCTTACCTGGGGGCGCCAAAAACATTCAGTACTTC; CDR3 protein: CASSLPGGAKNIQYF
V gene: TRBV7-7; J gene: TRBJ2-3; clone size: -; CDR3 length: 15; D gene: -; CDR3 DNA: TGTGCCAGCAGCTTGCGTGACGGGGGCACAGATACGCAGTATTTT; CDR3 protein: CASSLRDGGTDTQYF
V gene: TRBV20-1; J gene: TRBJ2-3; clone size: -; CDR3 length: 15; D gene: -; CDR3 DNA: TGCAGTGTTCCACCTTACAGGGTAGGCACAGATACGCAGTATTTT; CDR3 protein: CSVPPYRVGTDTQYF
V gene: TRBV5-8; J gene: TRBJ1-1; clone size: -; CDR3 length: 15; D gene: TRBD1; CDR3 DNA: TGTGCCAGCAGCATACAGGGGGCGCCGGGAACTGAAGCTTTCTTT; CDR3 protein: CASSIQGAPGTEAFF
V gene: TRBV7-9; J gene: TRBJ1-2; clone size: many; CDR3 length: 13; D gene: -; CDR3 DNA: TGTGCCAGCAGCCTTACGGATAACTATGGCTACACCTTC; CDR3 protein: CASSLTDNYGYTF
V gene: TRBV10-3; J gene: TRBJ1-1; clone size: -; CDR3 length: 14; D gene: -; CDR3 DNA: TGTGCCATCAGTGTTTCGGGGAGAGGAACTGAAGCTTTCTTT; CDR3 protein: CAISVSGRGTEAFF
V gene: TRBV4-1; J gene: TRBJ2-5; clone size: many; CDR3 length: 14; D gene: TRBD1; CDR3 DNA: TGCGCCAGCAGCCAAGGACAGGGGAAAGAGACCCAGTACTTC; CDR3 protein: CASSQGQGKETQYF
V gene: TRBV3-1; J gene: TRBJ2-2; clone size: few; CDR3 length: 13; D gene: -; CDR3 DNA: TGTGCCAGCAGCCAAGTTCCTATCGGGGAGCTGTTTTTT; CDR3 protein: CASSQVPIGELFF
V gene: TRBV29-1; J gene: TRBJ2-5; clone size: -; CDR3 length: 14; D gene: -; CDR3 DNA: TGCAGCGTTGCCGGGGGCGATAAGTGGGAGACCCAGTACTTC; CDR3 protein: CSVAGGDKWETQYF
V gene: TRBV29-1; J gene: TRBJ1-1; clone size: -; CDR3 length: 14; D gene: TRBD1; CDR3 DNA: TGCAGCGTTTTCAGGGGGGTAAGGGACACTGAAGCTTTCTTT; CDR3 protein: CSVFRGVRDTEAFF
V gene: TRBV12-3/TRBV12-4; J gene: TRBJ2-3; clone size: few; CDR3 length: 13; D gene: -; CDR3 DNA: TGTGCCAGCAGCATACTAGGAGCAGATACGCAGTATTTT; CDR3 protein: CASSILGADTQYF
V gene: TRBV7-2; J gene: TRBJ1-1; clone size: few; CDR3 length: 13; D gene: -; CDR3 DNA: TGTGCCAGCAGCTTAGAGGTTCGGGCTGAAGCTTTCTTT; CDR3 protein: CASSLEVRAEAFF
V gene: TRBV20-1; J gene: TRBJ2-6; clone size: few; CDR3 length: 15; D gene: -; CDR3 DNA: TGCAGTGCTAGAGGCCCAGGGTCTGGGGCCAACGTCCTGACTTTC; CDR3 protein: CSARGPGSGANVLTF
V gene: TRBV5-1; J gene: TRBJ1-1; clone size: few; CDR3 length: 17; D gene: TRBD1; CDR3 DNA: TGCGCCAGCACCCAGAACGTAGCAGGGGGTATGAACACTGAAGCTTTCTTT; CDR3 protein: CASTQNVAGGMNTEAFF
V gene: TRBV4-1; J gene: TRBJ2-7; clone size: -; CDR3 length: 15; D gene: TRBD1; CDR3 DNA: TGCGCCAGCAGCCAATCCGGGACAGGGTCCTACGAGCAGTACTTC; CDR3 protein: CASSQSGTGSYEQYF
V gene: TRBV18; J gene: TRBJ1-5; clone size: -; CDR3 length: 12; D gene: -; CDR3 DNA: TGTGCCAGCTCATCCGGGGAGCAGCCCCAGCATTTT; CDR3 protein: CASSSGEQPQHF
V gene: TRBV6-5; J gene: TRBJ2-1; clone size: -; CDR3 length: 16; D gene: TRBD2; CDR3 DNA: TGTGCCAGCAGCAGACTAGCGGGGTCCCTCCAAAATGAGCAGTTCTTC; CDR3 protein: CASSRLAGSLQNEQFF
V gene: TRBV6-1; J gene: TRBJ1-5; clone size: -; CDR3 length: 16; D gene: -; CDR3 DNA: TGTGCCAGCAGTCGCTACTCCGGGGAAGGGGGTCAGCCCCAGCATTTT; CDR3 protein: CASSRYSGEGGQPQHF
V gene: TRBV24-1; J gene: TRBJ2-1; clone size: -; CDR3 length: 16; D gene: TRBD1; CDR3 DNA: TGTGCCACCAGTGACCGCTCCGGGACAGTCGACAATGAGCAGTTCTTC; CDR3 protein: CATSDRSGTVDNEQFF
V gene: TRBV28; J gene: TRBJ1-3; clone size: -; CDR3 length: 14; D gene: TRBD1; CDR3 DNA: TGTGCCAGCGTCTCCGGGACAGGGCGAATCCGCATATATTTT; CDR3 protein: CASVSGTGRIRIYF
V gene: TRBV9; J gene: TRBJ2-7; clone size: -; CDR3 length: 15; D gene: -; CDR3 DNA: TGTGCCAGCAGCGTAGCTTCGGACAGAGACTACGAGCAGTACTTC; CDR3 protein: CASSVASDRDYEQYF
V gene: TRBV25-1; J gene: TRBJ2-7; clone size: few; CDR3 length: 15; D gene: TRBD2; CDR3 DNA: TGTGCCAGCAGTGAGTTTGGCGGGGGGCCCTACGAGCAGTACTTC; CDR3 protein: CASSEFGGGPYEQYF
V gene: TRBV7-3; J gene: TRBJ2-2; clone size: few; CDR3 length: 14; D gene: -; CDR3 DNA: TGTGCCAGCAGCCTTACCCTGGGACGGACTGAGCTGTTTTTT; CDR3 protein: CASSLTLGRTELFF
V gene: TRBV4-2; J gene: TRBJ2-3; clone size: few; CDR3 length: 15; D gene: -; CDR3 DNA: TGTGCCAGCAGCCCTCTAGAGACAGCCCCAGATACGCAGTATTTT; CDR3 protein: CASSPLETAPDTQYF
V gene: TRBV24-1; J gene: TRBJ2-3; clone size: -; CDR3 length: 13; D gene: -; CDR3 DNA: TGTGCCACCAGTAACAGTCCCACAGATACGCAGTATTTT; CDR3 protein: CATSNSPTDTQYF